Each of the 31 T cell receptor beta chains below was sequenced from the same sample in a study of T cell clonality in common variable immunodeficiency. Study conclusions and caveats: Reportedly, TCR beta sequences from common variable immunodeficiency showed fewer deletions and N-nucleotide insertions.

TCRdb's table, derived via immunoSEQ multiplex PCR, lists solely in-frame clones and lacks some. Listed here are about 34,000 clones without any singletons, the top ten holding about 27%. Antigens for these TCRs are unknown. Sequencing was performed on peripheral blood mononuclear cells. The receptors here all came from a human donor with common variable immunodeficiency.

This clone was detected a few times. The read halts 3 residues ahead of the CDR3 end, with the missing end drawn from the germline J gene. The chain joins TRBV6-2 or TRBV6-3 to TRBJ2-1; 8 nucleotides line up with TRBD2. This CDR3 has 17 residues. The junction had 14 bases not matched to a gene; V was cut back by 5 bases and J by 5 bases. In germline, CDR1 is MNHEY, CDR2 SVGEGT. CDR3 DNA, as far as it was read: TGTGCCAGCAGTCGCCCCTTTATTAGCGGGATAAACAATGAG. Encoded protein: CASSRPFISGINNE. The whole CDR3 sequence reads CASSRPFISGINNEQFF.

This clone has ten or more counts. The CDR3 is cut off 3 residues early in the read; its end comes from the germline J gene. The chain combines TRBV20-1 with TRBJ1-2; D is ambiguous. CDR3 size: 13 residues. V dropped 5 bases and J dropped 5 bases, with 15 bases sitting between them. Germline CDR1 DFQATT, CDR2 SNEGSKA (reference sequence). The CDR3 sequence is CSAGRGYRYGYTF. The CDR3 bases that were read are TGCAGTGCTGGCAGAGGGTATAGGTATGGC.

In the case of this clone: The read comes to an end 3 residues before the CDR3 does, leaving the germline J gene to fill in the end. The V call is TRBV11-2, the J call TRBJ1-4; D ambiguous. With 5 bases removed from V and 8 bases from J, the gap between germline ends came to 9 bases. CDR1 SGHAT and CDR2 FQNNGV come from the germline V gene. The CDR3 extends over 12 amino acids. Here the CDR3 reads CASSPLREKLFF. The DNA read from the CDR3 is TGTGCCAGCAGCCCCCTCAGGGAAAAA.

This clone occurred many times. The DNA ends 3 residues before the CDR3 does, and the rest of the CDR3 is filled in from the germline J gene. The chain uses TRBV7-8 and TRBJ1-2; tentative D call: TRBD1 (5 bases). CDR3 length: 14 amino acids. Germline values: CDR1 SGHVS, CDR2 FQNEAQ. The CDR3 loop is CASSLTTGMGGYTF. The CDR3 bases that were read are TGTGCCAGCAGCTTAACTACAGGAATGGGAGGC.

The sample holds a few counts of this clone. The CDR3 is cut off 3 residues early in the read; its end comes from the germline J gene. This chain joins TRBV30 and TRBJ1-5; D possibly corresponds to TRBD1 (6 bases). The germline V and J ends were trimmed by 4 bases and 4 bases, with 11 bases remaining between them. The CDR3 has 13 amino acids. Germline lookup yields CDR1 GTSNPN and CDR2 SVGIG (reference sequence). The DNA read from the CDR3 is TGTGCCTGGAATAACAGGGCGAATCAGCCC. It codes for CAWNNRANQP. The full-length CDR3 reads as CAWNNRANQPQHF.

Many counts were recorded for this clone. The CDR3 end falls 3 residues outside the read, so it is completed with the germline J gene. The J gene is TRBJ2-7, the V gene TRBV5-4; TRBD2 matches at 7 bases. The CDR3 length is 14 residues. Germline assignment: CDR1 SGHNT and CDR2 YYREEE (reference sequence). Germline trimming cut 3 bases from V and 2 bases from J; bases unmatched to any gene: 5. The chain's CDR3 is CASSSSGGAYEQYF. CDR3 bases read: TGTGCCAGCAGCTCCTCGGGGGGAGCCTACGAG.

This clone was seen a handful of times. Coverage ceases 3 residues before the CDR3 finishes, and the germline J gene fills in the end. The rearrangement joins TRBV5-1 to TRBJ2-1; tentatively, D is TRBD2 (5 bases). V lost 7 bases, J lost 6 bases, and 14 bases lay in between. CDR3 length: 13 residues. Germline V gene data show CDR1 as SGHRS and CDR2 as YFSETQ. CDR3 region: CASAGGFANEQFF. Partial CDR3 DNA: TGCGCCAGCGCGGGTGGGTTTGCCAATGAG.

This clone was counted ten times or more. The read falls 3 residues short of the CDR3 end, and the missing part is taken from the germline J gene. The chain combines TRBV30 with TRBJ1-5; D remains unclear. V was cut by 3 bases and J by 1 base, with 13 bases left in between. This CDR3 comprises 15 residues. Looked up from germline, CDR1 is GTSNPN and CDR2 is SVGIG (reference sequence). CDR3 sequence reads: CAWSNQELSNQPQHF. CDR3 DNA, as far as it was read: TGTGCCTGGAGCAATCAGGAGTTAAGCAATCAGCCC.

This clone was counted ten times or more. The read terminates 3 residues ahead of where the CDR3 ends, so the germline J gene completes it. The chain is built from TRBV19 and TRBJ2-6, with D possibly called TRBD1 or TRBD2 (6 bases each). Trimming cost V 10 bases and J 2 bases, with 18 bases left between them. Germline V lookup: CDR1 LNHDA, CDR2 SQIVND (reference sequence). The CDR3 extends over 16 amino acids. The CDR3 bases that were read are TGTGCCACCCGCAGGGCAGGGGAGGCTGGGGCCAACGTC. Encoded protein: CATRRAGEAGANV. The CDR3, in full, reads CATRRAGEAGANVLTF.

The CDR3 loop is CASSLDSENIQYF. The covered CDR3 bases are TGTGCCAGCAGCTTGGACAGTGAGAACATT. The chain couples TRBV5-6 to TRBJ2-4; D remains unclear. From the germline J gene comes the end of the CDR3, since the read stops 3 residues before it. Germline-derived CDR1 and CDR2 are SGHDT and YYEEEE. There are 13 residues in the CDR3. Between the trimmed V and J ends, which lost 0 bases and 7 bases, there was a span of 8 bases.

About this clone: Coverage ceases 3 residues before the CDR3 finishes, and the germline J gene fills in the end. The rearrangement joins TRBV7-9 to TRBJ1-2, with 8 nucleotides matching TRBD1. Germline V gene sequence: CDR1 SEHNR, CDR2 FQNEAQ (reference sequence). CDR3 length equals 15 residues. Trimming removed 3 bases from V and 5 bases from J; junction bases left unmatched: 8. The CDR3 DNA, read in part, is TGTGCCAGCAGCTTGCCACGACAGGGGTTTTATGGC. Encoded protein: CASSLPRQGFYG. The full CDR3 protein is CASSLPRQGFYGYTF.

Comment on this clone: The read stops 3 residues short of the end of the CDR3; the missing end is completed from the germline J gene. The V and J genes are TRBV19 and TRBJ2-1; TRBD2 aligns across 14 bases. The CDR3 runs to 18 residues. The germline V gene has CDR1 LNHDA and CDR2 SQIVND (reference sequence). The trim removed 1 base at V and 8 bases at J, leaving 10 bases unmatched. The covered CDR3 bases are TGTGCCAGTAGTATAGCGGGGGGGGGACTAGCGGGAGTCTATGAG. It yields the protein CASSIAGGGLAGVYE. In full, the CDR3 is CASSIAGGGLAGVYEQFF.

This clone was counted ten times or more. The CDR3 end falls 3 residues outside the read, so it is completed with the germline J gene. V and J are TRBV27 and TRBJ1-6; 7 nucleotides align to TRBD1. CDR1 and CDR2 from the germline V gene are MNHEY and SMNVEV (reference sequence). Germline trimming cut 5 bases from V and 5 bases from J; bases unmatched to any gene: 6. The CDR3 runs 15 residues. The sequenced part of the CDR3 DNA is TGTGCCAGCAGTACCACGGGACAGAATAATTCACCC. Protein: CASSTTGQNNSP. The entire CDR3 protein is CASSTTGQNNSPLHF.

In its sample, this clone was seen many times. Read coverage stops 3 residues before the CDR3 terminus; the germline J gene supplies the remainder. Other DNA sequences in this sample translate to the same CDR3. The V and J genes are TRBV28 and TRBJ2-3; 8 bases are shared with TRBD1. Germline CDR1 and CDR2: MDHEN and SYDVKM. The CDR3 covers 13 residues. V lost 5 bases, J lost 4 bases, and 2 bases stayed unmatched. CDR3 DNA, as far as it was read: TGTGCCAGCAGTCGGACAGGGTCAGATACG. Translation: CASSRTGSDT. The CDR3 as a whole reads CASSRTGSDTQYF.

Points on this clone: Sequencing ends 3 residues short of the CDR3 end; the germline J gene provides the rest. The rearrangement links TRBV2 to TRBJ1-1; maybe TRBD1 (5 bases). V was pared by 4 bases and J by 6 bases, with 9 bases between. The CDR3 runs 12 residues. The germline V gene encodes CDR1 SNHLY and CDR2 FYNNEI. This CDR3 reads CASSGWGAEAFF. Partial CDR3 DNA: TGTGCCAGCAGTGGGTGGGGGGCTGAA. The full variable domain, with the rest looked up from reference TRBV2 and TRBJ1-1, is EPEVTQTPSHQVTQMGQEVILRCVPISNHLYFYWYRQILGQKVEFLVSFYNNEISEKSEIFDDQFSVERPDGSNFTLKIRSTKLEDSAMYFCASSGWGAEAFFGQGTRLTVV.

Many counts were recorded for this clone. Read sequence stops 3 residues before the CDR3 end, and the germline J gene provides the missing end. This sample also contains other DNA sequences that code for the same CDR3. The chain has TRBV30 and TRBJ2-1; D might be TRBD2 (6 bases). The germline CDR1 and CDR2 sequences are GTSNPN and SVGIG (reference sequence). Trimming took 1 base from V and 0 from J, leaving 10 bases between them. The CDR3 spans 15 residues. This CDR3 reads CAWSGGGVSYNEQFF. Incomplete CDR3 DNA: TGTGCCTGGAGTGGAGGCGGGGTCTCCTACAATGAG.

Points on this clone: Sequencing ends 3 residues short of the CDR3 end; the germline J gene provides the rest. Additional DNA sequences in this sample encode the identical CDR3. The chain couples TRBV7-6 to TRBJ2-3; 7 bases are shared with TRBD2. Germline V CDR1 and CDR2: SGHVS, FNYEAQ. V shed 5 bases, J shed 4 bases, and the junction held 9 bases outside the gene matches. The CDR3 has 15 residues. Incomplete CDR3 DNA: TGTGCCAGCAGCCCTACGGGACTAAGGGCAGATACG. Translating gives CASSPTGLRADT. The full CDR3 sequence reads CASSPTGLRADTQYF. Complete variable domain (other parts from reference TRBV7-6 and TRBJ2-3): GAGVSQSPRYKVTKRGQDVALRCDPISGHVSLYWYRQALGQGPEFLTYFNYEAQQDKSGLPNDRFSAERPEGSISTLTIQRTEQRDSAMYRCASSPTGLRADTQYFGPGTRLTVL.

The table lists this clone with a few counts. CDR3 sequence reads: CASTPEGTQYF. CDR3 DNA, as far as it was read: TGTGCCAGCACCCCGGAGGGTACG. This rearrangement joins TRBV2 to TRBJ2-3; D might be TRBD2 (6 bases). The read comes to an end 3 residues before the CDR3 does, leaving the germline J gene to fill in the end. The germline V and J ends were trimmed by 7 bases and 8 bases, with 10 bases remaining between them. This CDR3 comprises 11 residues. Germline CDR1 is SNHLY and CDR2 is FYNNEI.

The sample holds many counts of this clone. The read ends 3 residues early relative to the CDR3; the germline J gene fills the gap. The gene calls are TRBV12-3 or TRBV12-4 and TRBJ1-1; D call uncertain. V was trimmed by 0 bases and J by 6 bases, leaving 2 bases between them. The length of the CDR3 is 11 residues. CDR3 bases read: TGTGCCAGCAGTTTAGCCTCTGAA. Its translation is CASSLASE. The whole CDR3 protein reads CASSLASEAFF.

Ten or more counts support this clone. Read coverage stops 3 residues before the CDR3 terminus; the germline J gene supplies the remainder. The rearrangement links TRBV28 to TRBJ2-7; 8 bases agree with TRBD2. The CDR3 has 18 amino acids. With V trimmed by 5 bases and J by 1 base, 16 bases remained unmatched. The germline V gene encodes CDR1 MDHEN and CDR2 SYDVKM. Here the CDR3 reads CASSPPRLGRGGSYEQYF. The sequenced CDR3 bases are TGTGCCAGCAGTCCCCCCCGTCTGGGTCGGGGGGGGTCCTACGAG.

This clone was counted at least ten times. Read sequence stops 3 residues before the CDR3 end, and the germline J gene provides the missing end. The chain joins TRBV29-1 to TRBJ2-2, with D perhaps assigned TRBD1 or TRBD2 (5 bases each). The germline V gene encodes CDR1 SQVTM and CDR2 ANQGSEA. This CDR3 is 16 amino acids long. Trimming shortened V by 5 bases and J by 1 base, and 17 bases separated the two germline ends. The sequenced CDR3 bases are TGCAGCGTTTGTTTTCGGAGGCAGGGGAACACCGGGGAG. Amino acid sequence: CSVCFRRQGNTGE. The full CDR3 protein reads CSVCFRRQGNTGELFF.

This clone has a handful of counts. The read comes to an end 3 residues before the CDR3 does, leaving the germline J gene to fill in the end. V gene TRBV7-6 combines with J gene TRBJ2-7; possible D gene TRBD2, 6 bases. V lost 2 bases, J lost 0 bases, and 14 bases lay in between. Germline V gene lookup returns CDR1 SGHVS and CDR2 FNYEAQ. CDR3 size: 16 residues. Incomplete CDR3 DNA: TGTGCCAGCAGCTTAAGTTCGGGGACTGACTCCTACGAG. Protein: CASSLSSGTDSYE. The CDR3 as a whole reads CASSLSSGTDSYEQYF. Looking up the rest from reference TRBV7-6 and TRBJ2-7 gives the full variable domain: GAGVSQSPRYKVTKRGQDVALRCDPISGHVSLYWYRQALGQGPEFLTYFNYEAQQDKSGLPNDRFSAERPEGSISTLTIQRTEQRDSAMYRCASSLSSGTDSYEQYFGPGTRLTVT.

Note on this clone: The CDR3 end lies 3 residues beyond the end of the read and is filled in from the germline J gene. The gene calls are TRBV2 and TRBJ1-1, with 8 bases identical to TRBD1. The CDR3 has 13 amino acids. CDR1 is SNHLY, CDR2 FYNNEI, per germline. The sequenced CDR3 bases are TGTGCCAGCAGTTTGAGTGGGGGACAGGCG. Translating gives CASSLSGGQA. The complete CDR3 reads CASSLSGGQAAFF.

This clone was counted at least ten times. The part of the CDR3 DNA that was read is TGTGCCAGCCGGGGGACAGATGGC. Protein: CASRGTDG. The full CDR3 reads CASRGTDGYTF. V and J are TRBV10-3 and TRBJ1-2; 7 bases are shared with TRBD1. The sequence runs out 3 residues before the end of the CDR3; the remainder is reconstructed from the germline J gene. The V gene end was trimmed by 10 bases and the J gene end by 6 bases; junction bases not matched to a gene: 5. This CDR3 is built from 11 residues. Germline lookup yields CDR1 ENHRY and CDR2 SYGVKD.

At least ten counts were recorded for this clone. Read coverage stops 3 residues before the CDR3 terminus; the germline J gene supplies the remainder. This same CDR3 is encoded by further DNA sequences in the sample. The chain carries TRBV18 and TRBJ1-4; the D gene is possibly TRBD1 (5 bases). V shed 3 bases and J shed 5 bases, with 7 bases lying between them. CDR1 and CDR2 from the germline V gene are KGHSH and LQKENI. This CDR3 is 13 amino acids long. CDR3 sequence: CASSPTGNEKLFF. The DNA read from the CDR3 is TGTGCCAGCTCACCCACAGGAAATGAAAAA.

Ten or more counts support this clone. This CDR3 is CASSQNLQETQYF. The CDR3 bases that were read are TGTGCCAGCAGCCAAAACCTACAAGAGACC. The chain combines TRBV14 with TRBJ2-5; no clear D gene. From the germline J gene comes the end of the CDR3, since the read stops 3 residues before it. The ends were cut back, 2 bases at V and 2 bases at J, with 6 bases in the middle. CDR1 is SGHDN, CDR2 FVKESK, per germline. This CDR3 has 13 amino acids.

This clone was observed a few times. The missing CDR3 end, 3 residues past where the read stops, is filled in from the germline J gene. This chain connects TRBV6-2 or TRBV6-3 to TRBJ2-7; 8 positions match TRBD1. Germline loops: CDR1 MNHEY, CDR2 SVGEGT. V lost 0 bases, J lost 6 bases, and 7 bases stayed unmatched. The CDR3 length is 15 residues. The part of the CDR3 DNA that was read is TGTGCCAGCAGTTACTCGAGCACAGGGGGTGGCGAG. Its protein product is CASSYSSTGGGE. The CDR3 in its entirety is CASSYSSTGGGEQYF.

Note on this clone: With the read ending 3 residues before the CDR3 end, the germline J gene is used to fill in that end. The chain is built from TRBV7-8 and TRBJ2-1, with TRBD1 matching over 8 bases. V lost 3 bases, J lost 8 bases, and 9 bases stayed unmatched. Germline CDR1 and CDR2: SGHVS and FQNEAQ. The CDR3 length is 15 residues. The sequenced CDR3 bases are TGTGCCAGCAGCTTCGCCAGGGGGCGGCCCCATGAG. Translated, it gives CASSFARGRPHE. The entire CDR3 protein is CASSFARGRPHEQFF.

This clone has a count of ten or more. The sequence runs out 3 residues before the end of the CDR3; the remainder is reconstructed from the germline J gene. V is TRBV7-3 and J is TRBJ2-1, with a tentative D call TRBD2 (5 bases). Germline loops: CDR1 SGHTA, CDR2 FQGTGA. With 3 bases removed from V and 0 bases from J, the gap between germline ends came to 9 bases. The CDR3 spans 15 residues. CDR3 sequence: CASSFGLSSYNEQFF. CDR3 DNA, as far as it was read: TGTGCCAGCAGCTTCGGACTTAGCTCCTACAATGAG.

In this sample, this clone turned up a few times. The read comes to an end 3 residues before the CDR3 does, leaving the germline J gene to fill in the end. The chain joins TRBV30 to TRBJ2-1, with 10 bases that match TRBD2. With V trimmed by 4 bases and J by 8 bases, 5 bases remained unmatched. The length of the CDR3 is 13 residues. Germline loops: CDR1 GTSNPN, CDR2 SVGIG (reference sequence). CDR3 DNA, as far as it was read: TGTGCCTGGATCCCGGGACTAGCGTATGAG. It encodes CAWIPGLAYE. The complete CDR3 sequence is CAWIPGLAYEQFF.

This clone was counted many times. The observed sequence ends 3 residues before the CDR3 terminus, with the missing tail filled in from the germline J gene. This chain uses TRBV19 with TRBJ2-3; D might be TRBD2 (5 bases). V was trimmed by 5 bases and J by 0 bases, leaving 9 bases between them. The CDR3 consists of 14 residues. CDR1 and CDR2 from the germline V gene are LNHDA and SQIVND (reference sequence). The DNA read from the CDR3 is TGTGCCAGTAGTCAAACGGGGAGCACAGATACG. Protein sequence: CASSQTGSTDT. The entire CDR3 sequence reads CASSQTGSTDTQYF.